Following are 20 T cell receptor beta chains from one sample sequenced in a study of blood T cell repertoires in COVID-19. The table came from immunoSEQ multiplex PCR; TCRdb's copy has only in-frame clones and leaves some out. The table has around 64,000 clones, about 88% seen once. The specimen sequenced was peripheral blood. The receptors stem from a man at least 80 years old in a cohort sampled during active COVID-19.

The table lists this clone with a few counts. The chain is built from TRBV11-2 and TRBJ1-3; 7 bases line up with TRBD1. Germline V gene sequence: CDR1 SGHAT, CDR2 FQNNGV. This CDR3 region has 15 residues. J gave up 3 bases and V 2 bases, and 4 bases lay outside the gene matches. This CDR3 is CASSLRQGGGNTIYF. CDR3 nucleotides: TGTGCCAGCAGCTTAAGACAGGGAGGTGGAAACACCATATATTTT. The full variable domain, completed using reference TRBV11-2 and TRBJ1-3, is EAGVAQSPRYKIIEKRQSVAFWCNPISGHATLYWYQQILGQGPKLLIQFQNNGVVDDSQLPKDRFSAERLKGVDSTLKIQPAKLEDSAVYLCASSLRQGGGNTIYFGEGSWLTVV.

The chain links TRBV5-1 to TRBJ2-1, with TRBD2 identical over 13 bases. Germline loops: CDR1 SGHRS, CDR2 YFSETQ. The CDR3 consists of 15 residues. With V trimmed by 3 bases and J by 5 bases, 2 bases remained unmatched. The CDR3: CASSSGLAGDNEQFF. CDR3 DNA sequence: TGCGCCAGCAGCTCCGGACTAGCGGGGGACAATGAGCAGTTCTTC.

V usage is TRBV5-1 and J usage is TRBJ2-7, with a tentative D call TRBD1 (6 bases). There are 14 residues in the CDR3. The germline V and J ends were trimmed by 3 bases and 1 base, with 11 bases remaining between them. Germline V gene data show CDR1 as SGHRS and CDR2 as YFSETQ. The CDR3: CASSSGQSSYEQYF. The CDR3 region has the DNA TGCGCCAGCAGCTCAGGACAGTCTTCCTACGAGCAGTACTTC.

V gene TRBV10-2 combines with J gene TRBJ1-1; 8 bases map to TRBD1. Germline V gene sequence: CDR1 WSHSY, CDR2 SAAADI. With V trimmed by 10 bases and J by 1 base, 5 bases remained unmatched. CDR3 length equals 13 residues. The CDR3: CATSGQANTEAFF. CDR3 bases: TGCGCCACTTCGGGACAGGCGAACACTGAAGCTTTCTTT.

The chain has TRBV5-1 and TRBJ1-2; D might be TRBD1 (5 bases). Germline loops: CDR1 SGHRS, CDR2 YFSETQ. V lost 3 bases, J lost 4 bases, and 16 bases lay in between. The CDR3 length is 15 residues. The CDR3 region is CASSSGQGRSYGYTF. The CDR3 DNA follows: TGCGCCAGCAGCTCCGGACAAGGGCGCTCCTATGGCTACACCTTC.

The chain is built from TRBV4-1 and TRBJ1-2; the D is unclear. Trimming took 0 bases from V and 0 from J, leaving 8 bases between them. The CDR3 is 15 residues long. Germline assignment: CDR1 MGHRA and CDR2 YSYEKL. The CDR3 region has the DNA TGCGCCAGCAGCCAAGAACCGGGAGCTAACTATGGCTACACCTTC. Its protein is CASSQEPGANYGYTF.

The chain has TRBV5-1 and TRBJ1-1; D is uncertain. V dropped 0 bases and J dropped 5 bases, with 14 bases sitting between them. The length of the CDR3 is 15 residues. Germline-derived CDR1 and CDR2 are SGHRS and YFSETQ. CDR3 sequence (DNA): TGCGCCAGCAGCTTGGCGGTAGGAGGTTCGACTGAAGCTTTCTTT. Translated: CASSLAVGGSTEAFF. The full variable domain, completed using reference TRBV5-1 and TRBJ1-1, is KAGVTQTPRYLIKTRGQQVTLSCSPISGHRSVSWYQQTPGQGLQFLFEYFSETQRNKGNFPGRFSGRQFSNSRSEMNVSTLELGDSALYLCASSLAVGGSTEAFFGQGTRLTVV.

V gene TRBV3-1 (or the pseudogene TRBV3-2) combines with J gene TRBJ1-1, with D possibly being TRBD1 (6 bases). With 6 bases removed from V and 1 base from J, the gap between germline ends came to 9 bases. Germline loops: CDR1 LGHDT, CDR2 YNNKEL (reference sequence). This CDR3 is built from 13 residues. The DNA of the CDR3 is TGTGCCAGCAGGGGAGGGGGGAACACTGAAGCTTTCTTT. Translation gives CASRGGGNTEAFF.

J is TRBJ1-1 and V is TRBV6-5; 9 positions agree with TRBD1. This CDR3 comprises 15 residues. The V gene end was trimmed by 7 bases and the J gene end by 2 bases; junction bases not matched to a gene: 8. Per germline, CDR1 MNHEY and CDR2 SVGAGI. CDR3 DNA sequence: TGTGCCAGCACAACAGGGGGCGCGGGTAACACTGAAGCTTTCTTT. Its protein is CASTTGGAGNTEAFF.

Regarding this clone: The same CDR3 also results from other DNA sequences found in this sample. The gene calls are TRBV18 and TRBJ1-1; D not resolved. This CDR3 has 14 residues. The V end was cut by 3 bases, the J end by 1 base, with 9 bases between. Germline-derived CDR1 and CDR2 are KGHSH and LQKENI. The CDR3 DNA sequence: TGTGCCAGCTCACCCGGTACGGGGAACACTGAAGCTTTCTTT. It encodes CASSPGTGNTEAFF.

The J gene is TRBJ2-2, the V gene TRBV6-5; 9 bases map to TRBD1. Trimming cost V 5 bases and J 7 bases; bases outside gene matches: 8. This CDR3 is 15 amino acids long. CDR1 MNHEY and CDR2 SVGAGI come from the germline V gene. CDR3 residues: CASSHGQGRDGELFF. As DNA, the CDR3 is TGTGCCAGCAGTCACGGACAGGGGAGAGACGGGGAGCTGTTTTTT.

The J gene is TRBJ2-5, the V gene TRBV10-2; 13 bases line up with TRBD2. Looked up from germline, CDR1 is WSHSY and CDR2 is SAAADI. This CDR3 is 16 amino acids long. V lost 4 bases, J lost 2 bases, and 4 bases stayed unmatched. The CDR3 DNA follows: TGCGCCAGCAGTGGCCGGGGACTAGCGGGGCAAGAGACCCAGTACTTC. Translated, it gives CASSGRGLAGQETQYF.

The chain combines TRBV6-5 with TRBJ2-3; 8 nucleotides match TRBD1. CDR3 length equals 15 residues. J gave up 2 bases and V 6 bases, and 7 bases lay outside the gene matches. Germline V gene data show CDR1 as MNHEY and CDR2 as SVGAGI. The DNA for the CDR3 is TGTGCCAGCAGCCAGGGACAGGTATCCACAGATACGCAGTATTTT. Translation gives CASSQGQVSTDTQYF.

The CDR3 here is CASSQEWGYRTGGTYEQYF. DNA of the CDR3: TGCGCCAGCAGCCAAGAGTGGGGGTACCGGACAGGGGGAACCTACGAGCAGTACTTC. The V gene is TRBV4-3, the J gene TRBJ2-7; 10 bases match TRBD1. Trimming took 0 bases from V and 2 from J; bases not matched to a gene: 13. The CDR3 is made up of 19 amino acids. Germline values: CDR1 LGHNA, CDR2 YSLEER.

J is TRBJ2-1 and V is TRBV20-1; no clear D. Germline CDR1 and CDR2: DFQATT and SNEGSKA (reference sequence). The CDR3 spans 11 residues. This CDR3 is CSPGSGNEQFF. The CDR3 DNA sequence: TGCAGCCCCGGCTCGGGCAATGAGCAGTTCTTC.

The rearrangement links TRBV30 to TRBJ2-2; D uncertain. With 3 bases removed from V and 5 bases from J, the gap between germline ends came to 10 bases. Germline V lookup: CDR1 GTSNPN, CDR2 SVGIG (reference sequence). The CDR3 sequence is 13 residues long. Written as DNA, the CDR3 is TGTGCCTGGAGCAGAACAGTAACCGGGGAGCTGTTTTTT. Its translation is CAWSRTVTGELFF. Based on the CDR3 plus reference TRBV30 and TRBJ2-2, the full variable domain is SQTIHQWPATLVQPVGSPLSLECTVEGTSNPNLYWYRQAAGRGLQLLFYSVGIGQISSEVPQNLSASRPQDRQFILSSKKLLLSDSGFYLCAWSRTVTGELFFGEGSRLTVL.

V gene TRBV9 combines with J gene TRBJ1-2, with D tentatively TRBD1 (6 bases). Germline-derived CDR1 and CDR2 are SGDLS and YYNGEE. Trimming cost V 0 bases and J 8 bases, with 23 bases left between them. CDR3 length: 17 amino acids. CDR3 region: CASSVDPQGGIGRGYTF. For the CDR3, the DNA is TGTGCCAGCAGCGTAGACCCACAGGGAGGGATTGGAAGGGGCTACACCTTC.

The chain uses TRBV6-2 or TRBV6-3 and TRBJ1-5; 7 bases align to TRBD1. The CDR3 has 16 residues. V lost 4 bases to trimming and J lost 0 bases; unmatched junction nucleotides: 6. CDR1 is MNHEY and CDR2 is SVGEGT in the germline V gene. The CDR3 DNA is TGTGCCAGCAGTTTGGGACAGCTTTATAGCAATCAGCCCCAGCATTTT. As protein: CASSLGQLYSNQPQHF.

The chain recombines TRBV19 with TRBJ2-2; TRBD1 matches 8 bases. The CDR3 runs 15 residues. With 9 bases clipped from V and 5 bases from J, the junction kept 11 bases outside the gene matches. Germline loops: CDR1 LNHDA, CDR2 SQIVND (reference sequence). CDR3 sequence reads: CASTNRDRRTGELFF. The CDR3 DNA follows: TGTGCCAGCACTAACCGGGACAGGCGAACCGGGGAGCTGTTTTTT. Complete variable domain (other parts from reference TRBV19 and TRBJ2-2): DGGITQSPKYLFRKEGQNVTLSCEQNLNHDAMYWYRQDPGQGLRLIYYSQIVNDFQKGDIAEGYSVSREKKESFPLTVTSAQKNPTAFYLCASTNRDRRTGELFFGEGSRLTVL.

The rearrangement joins TRBV6-4 to TRBJ2-2, with D possibly matching TRBD1 (5 bases). V lost 3 bases and J lost 3, with 11 bases in between. There are 15 residues in the CDR3. CDR1 MRHNA and CDR2 SNTAGT come from the germline V gene. This CDR3 is CASSEMVGDTGELFF. DNA for the CDR3: TGTGCCAGCAGTGAGATGGTAGGGGACACCGGGGAGCTGTTTTTT.